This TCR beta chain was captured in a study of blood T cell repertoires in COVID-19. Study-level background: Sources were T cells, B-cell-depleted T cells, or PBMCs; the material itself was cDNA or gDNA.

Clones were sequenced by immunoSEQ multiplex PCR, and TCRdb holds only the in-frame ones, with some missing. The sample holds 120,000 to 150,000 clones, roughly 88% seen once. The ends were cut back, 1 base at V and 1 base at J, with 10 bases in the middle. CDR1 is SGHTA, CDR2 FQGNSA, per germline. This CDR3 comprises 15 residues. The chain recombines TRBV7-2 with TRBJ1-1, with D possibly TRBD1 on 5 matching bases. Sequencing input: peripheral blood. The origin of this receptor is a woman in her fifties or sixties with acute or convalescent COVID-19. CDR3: CASSLGGGRNTEAFF. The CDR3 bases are TGTGCCAGCAGCTTAGGGGGGGGACGGAACACTGAAGCTTTCTTT. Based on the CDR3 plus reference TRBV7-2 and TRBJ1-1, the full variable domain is GAGVSQSPSNKVTEKGKDVELRCDPISGHTALYWYRQSLGQGLEFLIYFQGNSAPDKSGLPSDRFSAERTGGSVSTLTIQRTQQEDSAVYLCASSLGGGRNTEAFFGQGTRLTVV.